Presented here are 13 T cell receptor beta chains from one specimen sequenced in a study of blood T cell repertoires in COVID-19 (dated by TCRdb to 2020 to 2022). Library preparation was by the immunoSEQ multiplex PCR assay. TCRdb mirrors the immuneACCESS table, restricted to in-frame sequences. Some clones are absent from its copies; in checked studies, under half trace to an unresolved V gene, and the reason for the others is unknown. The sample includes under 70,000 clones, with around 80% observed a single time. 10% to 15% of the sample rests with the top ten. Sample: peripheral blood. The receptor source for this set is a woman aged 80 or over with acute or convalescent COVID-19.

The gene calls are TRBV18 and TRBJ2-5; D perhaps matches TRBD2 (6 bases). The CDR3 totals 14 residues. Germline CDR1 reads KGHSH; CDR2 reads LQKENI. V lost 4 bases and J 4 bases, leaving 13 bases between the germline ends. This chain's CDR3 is CASSLLASAETQYF. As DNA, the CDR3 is TGTGCCAGCTCACTACTAGCTTCAGCAGAGACCCAGTACTTC.

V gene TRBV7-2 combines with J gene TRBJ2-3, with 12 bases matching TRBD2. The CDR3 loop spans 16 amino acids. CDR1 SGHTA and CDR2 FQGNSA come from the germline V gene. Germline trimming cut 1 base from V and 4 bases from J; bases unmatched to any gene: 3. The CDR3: CASSLVASGGADTQYF. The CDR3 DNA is TGTGCCAGCAGCTTAGTGGCTAGCGGGGGGGCAGATACGCAGTATTTT.

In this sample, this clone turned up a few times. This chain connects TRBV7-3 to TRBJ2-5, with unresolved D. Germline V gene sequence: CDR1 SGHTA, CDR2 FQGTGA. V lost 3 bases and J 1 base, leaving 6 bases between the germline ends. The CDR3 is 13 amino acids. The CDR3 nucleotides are TGTGCCAGCAGCTTTGGCAGCCAAGAGACCCAGTACTTC. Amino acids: CASSFGSQETQYF.

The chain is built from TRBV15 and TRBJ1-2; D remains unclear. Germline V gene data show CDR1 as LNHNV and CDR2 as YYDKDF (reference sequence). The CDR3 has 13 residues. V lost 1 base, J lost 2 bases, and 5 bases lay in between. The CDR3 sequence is CATSRGGNYGYTF. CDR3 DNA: TGTGCCACCAGCAGAGGAGGGAACTATGGCTACACCTTC. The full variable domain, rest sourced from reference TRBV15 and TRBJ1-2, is DAMVIQNPRYQVTQFGKPVTLSCSQTLNHNVMYWYQQKSSQAPKLLFHYYDKDFNNEADTPDNFQSRRPNTSFCFLDIRSPGLGDTAMYLCATSRGGNYGYTFGSGTRLTVV.

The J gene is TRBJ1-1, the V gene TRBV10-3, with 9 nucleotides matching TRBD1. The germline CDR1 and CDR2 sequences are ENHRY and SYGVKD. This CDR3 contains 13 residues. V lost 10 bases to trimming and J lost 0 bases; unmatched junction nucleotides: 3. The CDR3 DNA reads TGTGCCACCGGGACAGGGATGAACACTGAAGCTTTCTTT. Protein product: CATGTGMNTEAFF.

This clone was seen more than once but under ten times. CDR3 coding DNA: TGCGCCAGCAGCTTGACAGGAGATAACTACAATGAGCAGTTCTTC. Its translation: CASSLTGDNYNEQFF. The chain has TRBV5-1 and TRBJ2-1; weak D call: TRBD1 (5 bases). From germline, CDR1 is SGHRS and CDR2 YFSETQ. There are 15 residues in the CDR3. V was clipped by 1 base and J by 3 bases, with 11 bases between them.

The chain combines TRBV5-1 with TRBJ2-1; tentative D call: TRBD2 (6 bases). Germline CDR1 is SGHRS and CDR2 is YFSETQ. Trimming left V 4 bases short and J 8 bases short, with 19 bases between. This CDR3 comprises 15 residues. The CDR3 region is CASSPGTAVGYEQFF. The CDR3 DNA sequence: TGCGCCAGCAGCCCCGGGACTGCCGTAGGGTATGAGCAGTTCTTC.

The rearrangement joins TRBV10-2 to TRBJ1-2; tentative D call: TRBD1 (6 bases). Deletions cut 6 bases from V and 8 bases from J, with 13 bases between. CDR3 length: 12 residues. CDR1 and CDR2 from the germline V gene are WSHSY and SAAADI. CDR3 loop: CASRGASWGYTF. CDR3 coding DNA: TGCGCCAGCAGGGGGGCCTCCTGGGGCTACACCTTC.

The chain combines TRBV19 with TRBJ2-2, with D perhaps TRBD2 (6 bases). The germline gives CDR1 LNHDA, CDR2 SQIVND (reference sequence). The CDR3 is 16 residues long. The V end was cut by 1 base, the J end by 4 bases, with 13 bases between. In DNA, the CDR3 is TGTGCCAGTAGTATAGTGGTTGGTAGCGGCACCGGGGAGCTGTTTTTT. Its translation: CASSIVVGSGTGELFF.

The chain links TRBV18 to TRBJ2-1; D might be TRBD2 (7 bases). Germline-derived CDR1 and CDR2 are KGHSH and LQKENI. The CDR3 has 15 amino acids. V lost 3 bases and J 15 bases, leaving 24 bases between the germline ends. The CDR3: CASSPGQVAGATWFF. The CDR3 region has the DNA TGTGCCAGCTCACCGGGTCAAGTTGCGGGGGCAACGTGGTTCTTC.

The CDR3 region is CASKQGFTGELFF. The DNA of the CDR3 is TGTGCCAGCAAACAGGGGTTCACCGGGGAGCTGTTTTTT. The V and J genes are TRBV25-1 and TRBJ2-2; 7 bases fit TRBD1. CDR1 is MGHDK and CDR2 is SYGVNS in the germline V gene. This CDR3 spans 13 amino acids. With V trimmed by 7 bases and J by 4 bases, 3 bases remained unmatched.

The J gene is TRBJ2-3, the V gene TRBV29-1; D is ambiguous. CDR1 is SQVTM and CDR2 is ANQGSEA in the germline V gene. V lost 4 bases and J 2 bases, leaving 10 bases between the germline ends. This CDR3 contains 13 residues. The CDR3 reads CSVVPQNTDTQYF. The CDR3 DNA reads TGCAGCGTTGTCCCACAGAACACAGATACGCAGTATTTT.

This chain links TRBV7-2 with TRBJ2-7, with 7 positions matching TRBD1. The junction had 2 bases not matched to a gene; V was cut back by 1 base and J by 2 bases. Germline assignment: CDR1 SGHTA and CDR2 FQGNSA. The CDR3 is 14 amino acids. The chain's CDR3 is CASSLGGTAYEQYF. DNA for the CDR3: TGTGCCAGCAGCTTAGGGGGGACAGCCTACGAGCAGTACTTC. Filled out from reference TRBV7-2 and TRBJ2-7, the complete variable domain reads GAGVSQSPSNKVTEKGKDVELRCDPISGHTALYWYRQSLGQGLEFLIYFQGNSAPDKSGLPSDRFSAERTGGSVSTLTIQRTQQEDSAVYLCASSLGGTAYEQYFGPGTRLTVT.